These 7 T cell receptor beta chains were all obtained from the same sample, sequenced in a study of identical twins (dated by TCRdb to about 2016). Library generation was performed with 5' RACE. The sequencer was an Illumina HiSeq 2000. TCRdb ran its own pipeline on the public reads, namely fastp trimming at Q25 and MiXCR clone calling, and kept in-frame beta chains. A single entry per CDR3 protein holds the most common genes and DNA from its merged rows. This sample is represented by approximately 700,000 distinct CDR3 sequences; 15% to 20% of them were singletons. The ten most abundant clones make up about an eighth of the sample. These data also formed part of another study, on T cells expressing NK-cell markers.

Material: PBMCs. Receptor source: a woman aged 18-29 years in good health.

There are a few counts of this clonotype. J is TRBJ2-1 and V is TRBV7-9, with D tentatively TRBD2 (6 bases). The ends were cut back, 10 bases at V and 15 bases at J, with 19 bases in the middle. CDR1 is SEHNR, CDR2 FQNEAQ, per germline (reference sequence). The CDR3 is 11 amino acids. The CDR3: CATLFPGVLFF. CDR3 DNA: TGTGCCACCCTCTTCCCGGGAGTTCTGTTCTTC.

This clonotype has only a few counts. This chain uses TRBV12-3 or TRBV12-4 with TRBJ2-2, with D tentatively TRBD1 or TRBD2 (6 bases each). This CDR3 comprises 16 residues. V dropped 6 bases and J dropped 4 bases, with 18 bases sitting between them. CDR3 sequence: CASRQYREVGTGELFF. The CDR3 DNA reads TGTGCCAGCAGACAGTACAGGGAGGTCGGCACCGGGGAGCTGTTTTTT.

V and J are TRBV4-3 and TRBJ2-3; 10 bases fit TRBD2. This CDR3 is built from 15 residues. The germline V gene encodes CDR1 LGHNA and CDR2 YSLEER. The J segment lost 7 bases and the V segment lost 4 bases, leaving 8 bases of the junction unmatched. The CDR3 region is CASSRQREGDYTQYF. As DNA, the CDR3 is TGCGCCAGCAGCCGCCAGCGGGAGGGTGATTATACGCAGTATTTT.

The V gene is TRBV10-3, the J gene TRBJ2-1; D is perhaps TRBD1 (6 bases). Trimming took off 10 bases at V and 7 bases at J, with 14 bases between the two ends. Germline V gene lookup returns CDR1 ENHRY and CDR2 SYGVKD. The CDR3 has 12 residues. CDR3 nucleotide sequence: TGTGCCACCGGACAGTCCTGGAATGAGCAGTTCTTC. Its protein is CATGQSWNEQFF.

V usage is TRBV12-3 or TRBV12-4 and J usage is TRBJ1-6; D remains unclear. This CDR3 spans 12 amino acids. The V end was cut by 6 bases, the J end by 13 bases, with 13 bases between. CDR3 nucleotide sequence: TGTGCCAGCAGAGCCGCAGCTTCCCCCCTCCACTTT. Its protein product is CASRAAASPLHF.

This clonotype was seen a single time. Relative to the germline gene, one junction end is altered; a read error may explain this. The genes are TRBV28 and TRBJ2-7; D remains ambiguous. This CDR3 spans 13 amino acids. Germline V gene lookup returns CDR1 MDHEN and CDR2 SYDVKM. CDR3 in DNA: TGTGCCAGCAGTTACCGGAACTCCAACGAGCAGTACTTC. This sequence encodes CASSYRNSNEQYF.

V gene TRBV20-1 combines with J gene TRBJ2-2, with 11 nucleotides matching TRBD2. The CDR3 spans 17 residues. With 2 bases clipped from V and 5 bases from J, the junction kept 10 bases outside the gene matches. The germline gives CDR1 DFQATT, CDR2 SNEGSKA (reference sequence). The CDR3 spells CSARSYASGGMTGELFF. In DNA, the CDR3 is TGCAGTGCTAGATCCTACGCTAGCGGGGGGATGACCGGGGAGCTGTTTTTT.